The 19 T cell receptor beta chains listed next were all sequenced from one sample in a study of identical twins. TCRdb reanalysed the 5' RACE reads using MiXCR and keeps one entry per CDR3 protein. The repertoire holds hundreds of thousands of distinct CDR3 sequences, with around a sixth as singletons. The same data also went into a second study, on T cells expressing NK-cell markers.

The sequenced sample was PBMCs. Receptors originate from a woman under 30 in good health.

The rearrangement links TRBV12-3 or TRBV12-4 to TRBJ2-3; either TRBD1 or TRBD2 may supply D (6 bases each). The CDR3 is made up of 16 amino acids. V dropped 5 bases and J dropped 6 bases, with 21 bases sitting between them. The CDR3, as DNA: TGTGCCAGCAGTACCGATCGGGGGCGCCAACACGATACGCAGTATTTT. Its protein product is CASSTDRGRQHDTQYF.

The J gene is TRBJ2-7, the V gene TRBV12-3 or TRBV12-4, with 9 bases identical to TRBD2. V lost 5 bases and J lost 5; bases outside the gene matches: 7. The CDR3 extends over 14 amino acids. The CDR3 here is CASSIGLASNEQYF. The CDR3 DNA follows: TGTGCCAGCAGTATCGGACTAGCGAGCAACGAGCAGTACTTC.

A few counts support this clonotype. V usage is TRBV12-3 or TRBV12-4 and J usage is TRBJ2-5; 7 nucleotides agree with TRBD2. This CDR3 has 13 amino acids. The V segment lost 7 bases and the J segment 4 bases; nucleotides outside the gene matches: 6. The CDR3, as DNA: TGTGCCAGCAACCTTGGCGGGGGAGAGACCCAGTACTTC. This sequence encodes CASNLGGGETQYF.

Only a few counts were recorded for this clonotype. V usage is TRBV7-6 and J usage is TRBJ2-7, with 11 nucleotides matching TRBD2. Germline values: CDR1 SGHVS, CDR2 FNYEAQ. J was trimmed by 2 bases and V by 3 bases; bases with no gene match: 3. CDR3 length: 15 amino acids. As DNA, the CDR3 is TGTGCCAGCAGCTTGACTAGCGGGGATCCCTACGAGCAGTACTTC. Translating gives CASSLTSGDPYEQYF.

The chain joins TRBV18 to TRBJ2-7; D is possibly TRBD2 (6 bases). Trimming left V 1 base short and J 4 bases short, with 14 bases between. The V gene's germline CDR1 is KGHSH and CDR2 LQKENI. CDR3 size: 15 residues. The CDR3 coding sequence is TGTGCCAGCTCACCACAGGGACTTAGTTCTTACGAGCAGTACTTC. It codes for CASSPQGLSSYEQYF.

This clonotype was seen many times. The chain carries TRBV10-2 and TRBJ2-3; 10 bases align to TRBD2. The CDR3 loop spans 15 amino acids. Germline V gives CDR1 WSHSY, CDR2 SAAADI. After removal of 6 bases from V and 3 bases from J, the junction contained 6 bases not matched to a gene. The CDR3 region has the DNA TGCGCCAGCAGAAGCGGGGGGGCCGGAACAGATACGCAGTATTTT. Translating it yields CASRSGGAGTDTQYF.

The chain is built from TRBV29-1 and TRBJ2-2; D gene ambiguous. The CDR3 has 13 amino acids. Trimming shortened V by 4 bases and J by 2 bases, and 8 bases separated the two germline ends. CDR1 is SQVTM, CDR2 ANQGSEA, per germline. The CDR3 nucleotides read TGCAGCGTTGGGATGCGAAACACCGGGGAGCTGTTTTTT. It is translated as CSVGMRNTGELFF.

The rearrangement joins TRBV7-8 to TRBJ2-7; D unresolved. The V end lost 6 bases, the J end lost 0 bases, and 15 bases lay between the germline ends. Germline V gives CDR1 SGHVS, CDR2 FQNEAQ. The CDR3 sequence is 15 residues long. The CDR3 nucleotides are TGTGCCAGCAGGAGAGGCGCCATGAGCTCCTACGAGCAGTACTTC. It is translated as CASRRGAMSSYEQYF.

Written as DNA, the CDR3 is TGTGCCAGCAGCCGAGGGCGGCCTAATACCTACGAGCAGTACTTC. It specifies CASSRGRPNTYEQYF. This sequence joins TRBV11-1 and TRBJ2-7, with D perhaps TRBD2 (5 bases). The CDR3 covers 15 residues. CDR1 SGHAT and CDR2 FQDESV come from the germline V gene (reference sequence). V lost 5 bases, J lost 2 bases, and 16 bases lay in between.

The table lists this clonotype with a few counts. The chain combines TRBV6-1 with TRBJ1-4; D not certain. This CDR3 is 13 amino acids long. Germline assignment: CDR1 MNHNS and CDR2 SASEGT. Trimming shortened V by 4 bases and J by 4 bases, and 7 bases separated the two germline ends. The CDR3 nucleotides are TGTGCCAGCAGTGGACACGTTAATGAAAAACTGTTTTTT. It translates to CASSGHVNEKLFF.

This clonotype has more than one count but fewer than ten. The gene calls are TRBV12-3 or TRBV12-4 and TRBJ1-2; D unclear. The germline V and J ends were trimmed by 2 bases and 1 base, with 20 bases remaining between them. The CDR3 extends over 18 amino acids. The CDR3 reads CASSLSPEVFGYNYGYTF. The CDR3 bases are TGTGCCAGCAGTTTAAGTCCGGAGGTCTTTGGGTATAACTATGGCTACACCTTC.

The chain carries TRBV5-1 and TRBJ2-1; 9 bases agree with TRBD1. CDR1 and CDR2 (germline): SGHRS, YFSETQ. The CDR3 sequence is 16 residues long. With V trimmed by 1 base and J by 6 bases, 8 bases remained unmatched. CDR3 in amino acids: CASSLSGQGVSNEQFF. DNA for the CDR3: TGCGCCAGCAGCTTGTCGGGACAGGGAGTTTCCAATGAGCAGTTCTTC.

The rearrangement links TRBV12-3 or TRBV12-4 to TRBJ2-7, with unresolved D. This CDR3 contains 15 residues. Trimming took off 1 base at V and 1 base at J, with 11 bases between the two ends. CDR3 in DNA: TGTGCCAGCAGTTTAGATCCGGTGGTTTCCTACGAGCAGTACTTC. Protein sequence: CASSLDPVVSYEQYF.

This clonotype came up many times. The genes are TRBV20-1 and TRBJ1-2; D uncertain. Germline lookup yields CDR1 DFQATT and CDR2 SNEGSKA (reference sequence). V was trimmed by 5 bases and J by 4 bases, leaving 11 bases between them. The length of the CDR3 is 12 residues. CDR3 in DNA: TGCAGTGCTGGCCGGACCGGCTATGGCTACACCTTC. Encoded protein: CSAGRTGYGYTF.

This clonotype was detected a few times. This chain links TRBV20-1 with TRBJ2-6, with TRBD2 as a possible D gene (5 bases). Trimming took off 2 bases at V and 0 bases at J, with 11 bases between the two ends. Germline CDR1 DFQATT, CDR2 SNEGSKA (reference sequence). CDR3 length equals 16 residues. CDR3 sequence (DNA): TGCAGTGCTAGAATCCGGGATTACTCTGGGGCCAACGTCCTGACTTTC. It codes for CSARIRDYSGANVLTF.

The sample holds a few counts of this clonotype. This sequence joins TRBV12-3 or TRBV12-4 and TRBJ1-1; possibly TRBD1 for D (6 bases). The CDR3 runs to 14 residues. V dropped 7 bases and J dropped 2 bases, with 14 bases sitting between them. In DNA form, the CDR3 reads TGTGCCAGCATCTTGGGACAAGTCAACACTGAAGCTTTCTTT. It encodes CASILGQVNTEAFF.

V usage is TRBV12-3 or TRBV12-4 and J usage is TRBJ1-2; D unresolved. The CDR3 sequence is 12 residues long. Between the trimmed V and J ends, which lost 3 bases and 4 bases, there was a span of 6 bases. For the CDR3, the DNA is TGTGCCAGCAGTTTTGGAGCCTATGGCTACACCTTC. Translation gives CASSFGAYGYTF.

This clonotype was detected a few times. The rearrangement links TRBV6-1 to TRBJ1-3, with D perhaps TRBD1 (5 bases). Germline V CDR1 and CDR2: MNHNS, SASEGT. Trimming removed 8 bases from V and 0 bases from J, with 26 bases in between. This CDR3 comprises 19 residues. The CDR3 DNA sequence: TGTGCCAGCCGACCCATAGTAATGCAGGGACCTATCTCTGGAAACACCATATATTTT. Translated: CASRPIVMQGPISGNTIYF.

The chain uses TRBV10-3 and TRBJ1-2; D not resolved. V lost 3 bases to trimming and J lost 4 bases, with 9 bases between them. Germline V gene sequence: CDR1 ENHRY, CDR2 SYGVKD. CDR3 size: 13 residues. CDR3: CAISEEQSYGYTF. The DNA for the CDR3 is TGTGCCATCAGTGAAGAACAGAGCTATGGCTACACCTTC.